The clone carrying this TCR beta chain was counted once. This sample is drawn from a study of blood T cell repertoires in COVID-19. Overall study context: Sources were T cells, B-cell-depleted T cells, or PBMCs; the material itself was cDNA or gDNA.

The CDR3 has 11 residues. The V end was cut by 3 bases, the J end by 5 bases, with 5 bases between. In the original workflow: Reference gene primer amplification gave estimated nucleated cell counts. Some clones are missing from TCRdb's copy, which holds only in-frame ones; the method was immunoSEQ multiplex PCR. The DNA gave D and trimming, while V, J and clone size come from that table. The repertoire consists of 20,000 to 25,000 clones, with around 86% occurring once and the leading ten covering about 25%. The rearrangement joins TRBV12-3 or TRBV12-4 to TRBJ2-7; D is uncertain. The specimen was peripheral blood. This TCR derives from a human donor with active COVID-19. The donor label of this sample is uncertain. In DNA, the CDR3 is TGTGCCAGCAGTTTGTTCGACGAGCAGTACTTC. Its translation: CASSLFDEQYF.